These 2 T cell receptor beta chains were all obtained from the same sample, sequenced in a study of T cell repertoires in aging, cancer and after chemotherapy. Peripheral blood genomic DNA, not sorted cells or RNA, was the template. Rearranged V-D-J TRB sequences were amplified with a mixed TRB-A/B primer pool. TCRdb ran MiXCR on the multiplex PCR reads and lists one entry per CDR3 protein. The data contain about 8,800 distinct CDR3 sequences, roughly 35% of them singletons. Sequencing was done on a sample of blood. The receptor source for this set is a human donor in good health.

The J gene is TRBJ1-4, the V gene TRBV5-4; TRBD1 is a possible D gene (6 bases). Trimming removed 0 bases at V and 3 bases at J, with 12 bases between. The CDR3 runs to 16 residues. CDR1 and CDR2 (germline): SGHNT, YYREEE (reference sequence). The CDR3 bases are TGTGCCAGCAGCTTGGGGGGGCTCGCGGCTAATGAAAAACTGTTTTTT. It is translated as CASSLGGLAANEKLFF.

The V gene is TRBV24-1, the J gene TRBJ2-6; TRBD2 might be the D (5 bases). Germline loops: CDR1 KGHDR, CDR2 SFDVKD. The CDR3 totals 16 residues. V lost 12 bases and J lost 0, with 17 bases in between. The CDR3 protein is CAVRAPAFSGANVLTF. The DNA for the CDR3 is TGTGCCGTGCGGGCTCCCGCCTTCTCTGGGGCCAACGTCCTGACTTTC.